Presented here are 30 T cell receptor beta chains from one specimen sequenced in a study of identical twins. From the 5' RACE reads, TCRdb called clonotypes with MiXCR, one entry per CDR3 protein. This sample has under 500,000 distinct CDR3 sequences, with roughly an eighth found just once. Separately, the same data were catalogued under a study of yellow fever vaccine responses in identical twins.

The sample comprised CD4+ T cells sorted from blood. These receptors all come from a woman younger than 35 in good health.

The V and J genes are TRBV28 and TRBJ2-7; D is possibly TRBD1 (5 bases). The V and J ends lost 7 bases and 5 bases respectively, with 21 bases between them. Germline CDR1 is MDHEN and CDR2 is SYDVKM. The length of the CDR3 is 15 residues. DNA for the CDR3: TGTGCCAGCACCCAAGCCCCCCCAGGGCCACACGAGCAGTACTTC. This gives the protein CASTQAPPGPHEQYF.

This clonotype was found a few times. This sequence joins TRBV7-3 and TRBJ2-1, with TRBD2 matching 10 bases. CDR3 size: 16 residues. The trim removed 2 bases at V and 7 bases at J, leaving 8 bases unmatched. Germline CDR1 reads SGHTA; CDR2 reads FQGTGA. CDR3 DNA: TGTGCCAGCAGCTTAGCTAGCGGGGGCTCTTGGAATGAGCAGTTCTTC. It specifies CASSLASGGSWNEQFF.

Many counts were recorded for this clonotype. The chain employs TRBV12-3 or TRBV12-4 and TRBJ2-2, with 8 bases aligning to TRBD1. This CDR3 is built from 13 residues. Germline trimming cut 6 bases from V and 5 bases from J; bases unmatched to any gene: 2. This chain's CDR3 is CASSRTGTGELFF. The DNA for the CDR3 is TGTGCCAGCAGCCGGACAGGGACCGGGGAGCTGTTTTTT.

This clonotype was observed a few times. This sequence joins TRBV27 and TRBJ1-2; D is uncertain. The V and J ends lost 7 bases and 5 bases respectively, with 11 bases between them. There are 12 residues in the CDR3. Germline V gene sequence: CDR1 MNHEY, CDR2 SMNVEV (reference sequence). The CDR3 spells CASTAPGYGYTF. The CDR3 DNA reads TGTGCCAGCACCGCCCCGGGTTATGGCTACACCTTC.

This clonotype was observed many times. This sequence joins TRBV10-3 and TRBJ2-1; a weak D match, TRBD2 (6 bases). Germline V gene lookup returns CDR1 ENHRY and CDR2 SYGVKD. V lost 0 bases, J lost 2 bases, and 8 bases lay in between. The CDR3 runs to 15 residues. Here the CDR3 reads CAISESASAYNEQFF. In DNA form, the CDR3 reads TGTGCCATCAGTGAGTCGGCTAGCGCCTACAATGAGCAGTTCTTC.

This clonotype has at least ten counts. The chain joins TRBV7-8 to TRBJ2-1; tentative D call: TRBD2 (5 bases). Trimming left V 2 bases short and J 0 bases short, with 20 bases between. The germline CDR1 and CDR2 sequences are SGHVS and FQNEAQ. The CDR3 sequence is 19 residues long. CDR3 sequence: CASSLFLGAGPSSYNEQFF. The CDR3 DNA follows: TGTGCCAGCAGCTTATTTTTGGGTGCGGGCCCGAGCTCCTACAATGAGCAGTTCTTC.

This clonotype was found a few times. The chain recombines TRBV7-8 with TRBJ1-1, with 10 bases identical to TRBD1. J gave up 3 bases and V 5 bases, and 9 bases lay outside the gene matches. The germline V gene encodes CDR1 SGHVS and CDR2 FQNEAQ. The CDR3 runs 16 residues. CDR3 loop: CASSGQDRGTHTEAFF. CDR3 in DNA: TGTGCCAGCAGCGGACAGGACAGGGGGACTCACACTGAAGCTTTCTTT. Full variable domain (missing parts from reference TRBV7-8 and TRBJ1-1): GAGVSQSPRYKVAKRGQDVALRCDPISGHVSLFWYQQALGQGPEFLTYFQNEAQLDKSGLPSDRFFAERPEGSVSTLKIQRTQQEDSAVYLCASSGQDRGTHTEAFFGQGTRLTVV.

V and J are TRBV7-2 and TRBJ2-2, with D possibly TRBD2 on 6 matching bases. From germline, CDR1 is SGHTA and CDR2 FQGNSA. V shed 5 bases and J shed 6 bases, with 13 bases lying between them. CDR3 size: 14 residues. The CDR3 spells CASSGGIPSGELFF. CDR3 nucleotide sequence: TGTGCCAGCAGCGGGGGGATCCCTTCCGGGGAGCTGTTTTTT.

The V call is TRBV20-1, the J call TRBJ2-2, with TRBD2 matching 12 bases. Germline trimming cut 2 bases from V and 5 bases from J; bases unmatched to any gene: 9. This CDR3 region has 17 residues. In germline, CDR1 is DFQATT, CDR2 SNEGSKA (reference sequence). In nucleotides, the CDR3 is TGCAGTGCTAGATCGACGCTAGCGGGAGGGAGGACCGGGGAGCTGTTTTTT. Encoded protein: CSARSTLAGGRTGELFF.

This clonotype was seen repeatedly, ten times or more. The rearrangement joins TRBV28 to TRBJ2-7; 9 positions match TRBD1. Germline CDR1 MDHEN, CDR2 SYDVKM. The CDR3 is made up of 16 amino acids. The ends lost 6 bases at V and 3 bases at J; junction bases unmatched: 12. CDR3 in amino acids: CASSRRGQGTHYEQYF. The DNA of the CDR3 is TGTGCCAGCAGCCGACGGGGACAGGGTACCCACTACGAGCAGTACTTC.

The chain carries TRBV10-3 and TRBJ2-1; 11 nucleotides align to TRBD2. The CDR3 is 13 amino acids. Germline V gene lookup returns CDR1 ENHRY and CDR2 SYGVKD. V trimming: 4 bases; J trimming: 7 bases; junction bases outside the gene matches: 0. In DNA, the CDR3 is TGTGCCATCAGTGGGACTAGCGGGAATGAGCAGTTCTTC. It is translated as CAISGTSGNEQFF.

This clonotype has just a few counts. The V call is TRBV7-9, the J call TRBJ2-5, with D possibly TRBD2 on 5 matching bases. This CDR3 region has 13 residues. Trimming cost V 5 bases and J 5 bases, with 12 bases left between them. Per the germline V gene, CDR1 is SEHNR and CDR2 is FQNEAQ (reference sequence). CDR3 amino acids: CASSKQPGETQYF. CDR3 DNA: TGTGCCAGCAGCAAGCAACCGGGGGAGACCCAGTACTTC.

The chain is built from TRBV5-1 and TRBJ2-3; D may be TRBD1 or TRBD2 (5 bases each). Between the trimmed V and J ends, which lost 4 bases and 5 bases, there was a span of 17 bases. This CDR3 is built from 15 residues. Germline assignment: CDR1 SGHRS and CDR2 YFSETQ. DNA of the CDR3: TGCGCCAGCAGCACCCCGGGGCCTTCGGGAGATACGCAGTATTTT. Amino acids: CASSTPGPSGDTQYF. The variable domain in full, completed from reference TRBV5-1 and TRBJ2-3, reads KAGVTQTPRYLIKTRGQQVTLSCSPISGHRSVSWYQQTPGQGLQFLFEYFSETQRNKGNFPGRFSGRQFSNSRSEMNVSTLELGDSALYLCASSTPGPSGDTQYFGPGTRLTVL.

The gene calls are TRBV2 and TRBJ2-1; TRBD2 aligns across 8 bases. J gave up 3 bases and V 6 bases, and 4 bases lay outside the gene matches. CDR1 and CDR2 (germline): SNHLY, FYNNEI. This CDR3 is built from 14 residues. The CDR3 region is CASSGSGNYNEQFF. DNA of the CDR3: TGTGCCAGCAGCGGTAGCGGGAACTACAATGAGCAGTTCTTC.

The J gene is TRBJ1-1, the V gene TRBV18; D is ambiguous. Deletions cut 3 bases from V and 1 base from J, with 6 bases between. The germline gives CDR1 KGHSH, CDR2 LQKENI. The CDR3 is 13 amino acids. In nucleotides, the CDR3 is TGTGCCAGCTCACCCCGGGAGAACACTGAAGCTTTCTTT. Its translation: CASSPRENTEAFF.

This clonotype has only a few counts. The CDR3 DNA is TGCGCCAGCAGCACAGGTGGGGCTACCACTGAAGCTTTCTTT. It encodes CASSTGGATTEAFF. V gene TRBV5-1 combines with J gene TRBJ1-1; D might be TRBD1 (5 bases). The CDR3 loop spans 14 amino acids. Germline V gene lookup returns CDR1 SGHRS and CDR2 YFSETQ. V lost 4 bases and J 4 bases, leaving 14 bases between the germline ends. Variable domain in full (rest from reference TRBV5-1 and TRBJ1-1): KAGVTQTPRYLIKTRGQQVTLSCSPISGHRSVSWYQQTPGQGLQFLFEYFSETQRNKGNFPGRFSGRQFSNSRSEMNVSTLELGDSALYLCASSTGGATTEAFFGQGTRLTVV.

This clonotype was detected many times. The chain joins TRBV7-2 to TRBJ1-3; 9 nucleotides line up with TRBD1. The ends lost 7 bases at V and 7 bases at J; junction bases unmatched: 5. CDR3 length: 13 amino acids. Germline CDR1 SGHTA, CDR2 FQGNSA. The CDR3 region has the DNA TGTGCCAGCACCGTGGGACAGGGTAACACCATATATTTT. It specifies CASTVGQGNTIYF.

There are many counts of this clonotype. V gene TRBV12-3 or TRBV12-4 combines with J gene TRBJ2-3; D is unresolved. This CDR3 is built from 13 residues. Trimming cost V 7 bases and J 1 base, with 9 bases left between them. The CDR3 here is CASKVAGTDTQYF. For the CDR3, the DNA is TGTGCCAGCAAGGTGGCGGGCACAGATACGCAGTATTTT.

The chain has TRBV9 and TRBJ1-6, with D possibly TRBD1 on 5 matching bases. Germline V CDR1 and CDR2: SGDLS, YYNGEE. Trimming pared 3 bases from V and 9 bases from J, leaving 16 bases between. The CDR3 loop spans 15 amino acids. CDR3 nucleotide sequence: TGTGCCAGCAGCGCCGCGGAGGGGCTTAGTTCACCCCTCCACTTT. It yields the protein CASSAAEGLSSPLHF.

This clonotype has more than one count but fewer than ten. The chain recombines TRBV29-1 with TRBJ1-1, with 7 bases lining up with TRBD1. The germline gives CDR1 SQVTM, CDR2 ANQGSEA. V shed 7 bases and J 1 base; nucleotides not matched to a gene: 6. The CDR3 totals 13 residues. CDR3 sequence (DNA): TGCAGCGCCCAGACAGGGTCGAACACTGAAGCTTTCTTT. Its translation: CSAQTGSNTEAFF.

The table lists this clonotype with a few counts. The chain joins TRBV12-3 or TRBV12-4 to TRBJ1-2; D uncertain. This CDR3 region has 12 residues. V lost 3 bases, J lost 4 bases, and 6 bases lay in between. CDR3 amino acids: CASSLAIYGYTF. Here the CDR3 DNA reads TGTGCCAGCAGTTTGGCCATCTATGGCTACACCTTC.

CDR3 amino acids: CASSLARYTGELFF. As DNA, the CDR3 is TGTGCCAGTAGTCTAGCGAGATACACCGGGGAGCTGTTTTTT. The J gene is TRBJ2-2, the V gene TRBV19, with D perhaps TRBD2 (6 bases). Per germline, CDR1 LNHDA and CDR2 SQIVND (reference sequence). This CDR3 is built from 14 residues. Trimming removed 5 bases from V and 3 bases from J, with 10 bases in between.

This chain connects TRBV30 to TRBJ2-2, with unresolved D. CDR3 length: 13 amino acids. Trimming removed 2 bases from V and 7 bases from J, with 11 bases in between. Germline V gives CDR1 GTSNPN, CDR2 SVGIG (reference sequence). The CDR3 sequence is CAWSLGKGGELFF. For the CDR3, the DNA is TGTGCCTGGAGTTTGGGCAAAGGCGGGGAGCTGTTTTTT.

The rearrangement links TRBV28 to TRBJ2-3; D is perhaps TRBD2 (6 bases). V was shortened by 3 bases and J by 6 bases, with 13 bases between the two germline ends. The CDR3 loop spans 14 amino acids. The germline gives CDR1 MDHEN, CDR2 SYDVKM. The CDR3 region has the DNA TGTGCCAGCAGTTTCGGGTCTAGCGAGGATACGCAGTATTTT. Its translation is CASSFGSSEDTQYF.

V and J are TRBV7-9 and TRBJ2-7; D remains ambiguous. With 4 bases removed from V and 4 bases from J, the gap between germline ends came to 8 bases. CDR1 and CDR2 (germline): SEHNR, FQNEAQ (reference sequence). The CDR3 length is 12 residues. The CDR3 DNA is TGTGCCAGCAGCTATGGTATTTACGAGCAGTACTTC. Its translation: CASSYGIYEQYF. Filled out from reference TRBV7-9 and TRBJ2-7, the complete variable domain reads DTGVSQNPRHKITKRGQNVTFRCDPISEHNRLYWYRQTLGQGPEFLTYFQNEAQLEKSRLLSDRFSAERPKGSFSTLEIQRTEQGDSAMYLCASSYGIYEQYFGPGTRLTVT.

This chain joins TRBV6-2 or TRBV6-3 and TRBJ2-7, with 8 nucleotides matching TRBD1. With 4 bases clipped from V and 2 bases from J, the junction kept 10 bases outside the gene matches. The CDR3 covers 16 residues. CDR1 is MNHEY and CDR2 is SVGEGT in the germline V gene. Written as DNA, the CDR3 is TGTGCCAGCAGTTCCACCCGACAGGGGCCCACCTACGAGCAGTACTTC. Amino acid sequence: CASSSTRQGPTYEQYF.

This clonotype was found many times. This chain uses TRBV10-3 with TRBJ1-4, with unresolved D. The CDR3 spans 15 residues. From germline, CDR1 is ENHRY and CDR2 SYGVKD. Trimming took 2 bases from V and 6 from J, leaving 13 bases between them. The CDR3, as DNA: TGTGCCATCAGTGAGGATGGGGTCCTCGATGAAAAACTGTTTTTT. This codes for CAISEDGVLDEKLFF.

This clonotype was seen ten or more times. This chain joins TRBV12-3 or TRBV12-4 and TRBJ2-7; D uncertain. The V and J ends lost 3 bases and 6 bases respectively, with 6 bases between them. The CDR3 runs to 11 residues. CDR3 in DNA: TGTGCCAGCAGTTTTTCAGGCGAGCAGTACTTC. Translation: CASSFSGEQYF.

This clonotype turned up a few times. This chain links TRBV2 with TRBJ2-1; the D gene could be TRBD1 or TRBD2 (5 bases each). Trimming shortened V by 3 bases and J by 5 bases, and 14 bases separated the two germline ends. The V gene's germline CDR1 is SNHLY and CDR2 FYNNEI. This CDR3 comprises 15 residues. The DNA for the CDR3 is TGTGCCAGCAGTGACGTGGGGGTTCAAGACAATGAGCAGTTCTTC. Residues: CASSDVGVQDNEQFF.

There are many counts of this clonotype. The chain recombines TRBV7-2 with TRBJ2-5; no reliable D call. This CDR3 has 11 residues. CDR1 is SGHTA, CDR2 FQGNSA, per germline. The V end was cut by 6 bases, the J end by 2 bases, with 4 bases between. In nucleotides, the CDR3 is TGTGCCAGCAGTGATCAAGAGACCCAGTACTTC. Its translation: CASSDQETQYF. The variable domain in full, with the rest retrieved from reference TRBV7-2 and TRBJ2-5, is GAGVSQSPSNKVTEKGKDVELRCDPISGHTALYWYRQSLGQGLEFLIYFQGNSAPDKSGLPSDRFSAERTGGSVSTLTIQRTQQEDSAVYLCASSDQETQYFGPGTRLLVL.